A selection of T cell receptor beta chains follows, all from one sample in a study of blood T cell repertoires in COVID-19. Sequenced by immunoSEQ multiplex PCR; TCRdb stores in-frame clones only, minus some. This repertoire shows about 270,000 clones, 75% to 90% found once; its top ten account for 13%. The specimen was peripheral blood. These receptors all stem from a woman between 70 and 85 years old with COVID-19, enrolled during active disease. Both conserved end residues are part of each CDR3. Each record gives: J gene, clone size, V gene, D gene, CDR3 DNA, CDR3 protein. The D gene is left open where the match is weak. Expanded clones are given a class, and other clones once, few, many or no size at all.

TRBJ1-5	NA	TRBV5-1	NA	TGCGCCAGCAGCTTGGGTCCAGCAGGGGTTCAGCCCCAGCATTTT	CASSLGPAGVQPQHF
TRBJ2-6	NA	TRBV7-3	NA	TGTGCCAGCAGCCTAACGCCGGGACTCCCACCTTTAAAAACCTCTGGGGCCAACGTCCTGACTTTC	CASSLTPGLPPLKTSGANVLTF
TRBJ2-2	once	TRBV5-1	NA	TGCGCCAGCAGCTTAGACAGGCCCGGGGAGCTGTTTTTT	CASSLDRPGELFF
TRBJ1-2	once	TRBV2	TRBD1	TGTGCCAGCAGTGTCGGGACAGCCCCCTATGGCTACACCTTC	CASSVGTAPYGYTF
TRBJ1-2	NA	TRBV6-5	TRBD1	TGTGCCAGCAGTTACCTAACAGGGGACAGTGGCTACACCTTC	CASSYLTGDSGYTF
TRBJ1-2	NA	TRBV28	TRBD1	TGTGCCAGCAGCATAGTGCAGGGGGATGACGTTGGCTACACCTTC	CASSIVQGDDVGYTF
TRBJ1-3	NA	TRBV10-1	NA	TGCGCCAGCAGTGACAGCGTCTCTGGAAACACCATATATTTT	CASSDSVSGNTIYF
TRBJ2-3	NA	TRBV15	NA	TGTGCCACCAGCAGAGCGGGGGGCACAGATACGCAGTATTTT	CATSRAGGTDTQYF
TRBJ1-1	NA	TRBV12-3/TRBV12-4	NA	TGTGCCAGCAGTTTATCCAGGAACACTGAAGCTTTCTTT	CASSLSRNTEAFF
TRBJ1-2	NA	TRBV5-6	TRBD1	TGTGCCAGCAGCTTCGCAGGGGGGACCTATGGCTACACCTTC	CASSFAGGTYGYTF
TRBJ2-1	NA	TRBV5-1	NA	TGCGCCAGCAGCTTGGCCGGGTTAGGAAATGAGCAGTTCTTC	CASSLAGLGNEQFF
TRBJ2-3	NA	TRBV14	NA	TGTGCCAGCAGCCAGAGGAGCACAGATACGCAGTATTTT	CASSQRSTDTQYF
TRBJ1-2	NA	TRBV4-1	NA	TGCGCCAGCAGCCAAGGACAGAACTATGGCTACACCTTC	CASSQGQNYGYTF
TRBJ1-1	NA	TRBV11-2	NA	TGTGCCAGCAGAAGAGACAGGAACACTGAAGCTTTCTTT	CASRRDRNTEAFF
TRBJ2-3	once	TRBV5-4	NA	TGTGCCAGCAGCTTGGCCAGGGGATTAGGTTTGTTAGATACGCAGTATTTT	CASSLARGLGLLDTQYF
TRBJ2-7	NA	TRBV28	TRBD1	TGTGCCAGCAGTCTACCCGGACAGGGGACGAGGGAGCAGTACTTC	CASSLPGQGTREQYF
TRBJ2-5	NA	TRBV10-2	TRBD2	TGCGCCAGCAGTGAGGGGACTAGCGGGGGGGCCAGGCAAGAGACCCAGTACTTC	CASSEGTSGGARQETQYF
TRBJ1-2	NA	TRBV3-1/TRBV3-2	TRBD1	TGTGCCAGCAGCCAAGAACTCGGGACAGTCCCGGGAGGCTACACCTTC	CASSQELGTVPGGYTF
TRBJ1-2	NA	TRBV5-1	NA	TGCGCCAGCAGCCTCGGGACACCACGGGGCTACACCTTC	CASSLGTPRGYTF
TRBJ1-5	NA	TRBV5-6	NA	TGTGCCAGCAGCGCCGGAGCGGCTTGGAAGCCCCAGCATTTT	CASSAGAAWKPQHF
TRBJ1-1	NA	TRBV5-6	NA	TGTGCCAGCAGCTATTACGGGACTGTGAACACTGAAGCTTTCTTT	CASSYYGTVNTEAFF
TRBJ2-7	NA	TRBV9	NA	TGTGCCAGCAGCGACGGGGTCCTCCGATCCGGGGAGCAGTACTTC	CASSDGVLRSGEQYF
TRBJ2-2	NA	TRBV25-1	TRBD1	TGTGCCAGCAGAGGGGACAGGTCAAACACCGGGGAGCTGTTTTTT	CASRGDRSNTGELFF
TRBJ2-1	NA	TRBV11-3	TRBD2	TGTGCCAGCAGCCCCGGGACTAGCGGGGGGGGTGAGCAGTTCTTC	CASSPGTSGGGEQFF
TRBJ1-1	NA	TRBV7-8	NA	TGTGCCAGCAGCTTTGGACAGTTCACTGAAGCTTTCTTT	CASSFGQFTEAFF
TRBJ1-3	few	TRBV2	NA	TGTGCCAGCAAGGTCGCAGGGGGAAACACCATATATTTT	CASKVAGGNTIYF
TRBJ2-5	NA	TRBV7-2	TRBD2	TGTGCCAGCAGCTTAGTTGCGGGGGGCGTAGAGACCCAGTACTTC	CASSLVAGGVETQYF
TRBJ2-5	NA	TRBV7-9	NA	TGTGCCAGCAGCGCCCGGACTGGACCTCAAAAAGAGACCCAGTACTTC	CASSARTGPQKETQYF
TRBJ2-1	once	TRBV11-2	TRBD2	TGTGCCAGCAGCTTAGCTTCCCCCGGGACTACACGTTGGAATGAGCAGTTCTTC	CASSLASPGTTRWNEQFF
TRBJ1-2	once	TRBV19	NA	TGTGCCAGTAGTCCCCGGCGCTCGGGGGGCTACACCTTC	CASSPRRSGGYTF
TRBJ2-7	NA	TRBV5-1	TRBD1	TGCGCCAGCCGGGACAGGGAAGTCGACGAGCAGTACTTC	CASRDREVDEQYF
TRBJ1-2	NA	TRBV2	TRBD1	TGTGCCAGCAGTATGACAGGGTCTAACTATGGCTACACCTTC	CASSMTGSNYGYTF
TRBJ1-5	NA	TRBV7-8	TRBD1	TGTGCCAGCAGTTATCAGGGGGCTACTCGGCATTTT	CASSYQGATRHF
TRBJ2-3	NA	TRBV5-1	TRBD1	TGCGCCAGCAGCCCGGGACAGTCTAGCACAGATACGCAGTATTTT	CASSPGQSSTDTQYF
TRBJ1-5	NA	TRBV5-5	NA	TGTGCCAGCAGCTTAAGGCAGGGGAAGAACGGTCAGCCCCAGCATTTT	CASSLRQGKNGQPQHF
TRBJ1-2	NA	TRBV10-3	TRBD1	TGTGCCATCAGTGATGCCGGACAGGGGGCTGGTGGCTACACCTTC	CAISDAGQGAGGYTF
TRBJ1-1	NA	TRBV28	NA	TGTGCCAGCAGTTCTGACAGCCTGAACACTGAAGCTTTCTTT	CASSSDSLNTEAFF
TRBJ1-2	once	TRBV6-1	NA	TGTGCCAGCAGTGAAGGAGGGAAGGGCTATGGCTACACCTTC	CASSEGGKGYGYTF
TRBJ2-3	NA	TRBV3-1/TRBV3-2	TRBD2	TGTGCCAGCAGCCCCTCTAGCGGAGTTAGCGCAGATACGCAGTATTTT	CASSPSSGVSADTQYF
TRBJ2-7	once	TRBV5-1	TRBD2	TGCGCCAGCAGCTTGCCGCTAGCGGGGGCCTCCTACGAGCAGTACTTC	CASSLPLAGASYEQYF
TRBJ2-2	NA	TRBV27	TRBD1	TGTGCCAGCGGTAGTCCGGGACAGGGGGCTATCGGGGAGCTGTTTTTT	CASGSPGQGAIGELFF
TRBJ1-2	once	TRBV7-9	NA	TGTGCCAGCAGCTTAGTGGGGGCAGGCCCTGAGGGCTACACCTTC	CASSLVGAGPEGYTF
TRBJ1-4	NA	TRBV2	TRBD1	TGTGCCAGCAGTGATAACAGGGGAGGAACTAATGAAAAACTGTTTTTT	CASSDNRGGTNEKLFF
TRBJ2-3	NA	TRBV6-1	NA	TGTGCCAGCAGTGAAGCGGCCAGTACGCAGTATTTT	CASSEAASTQYF
TRBJ1-3	NA	TRBV24-1	TRBD1	TGTCCAGTCCCAGGGGGTTATTCTTCTGGAAACACCATATATTTT	CPVPGGYSSGNTIYF
TRBJ1-3	NA	TRBV28	NA	TGTGCCAGCAGGACGGGGGGGTCCTCTGGAAACACCATATATTTT	CASRTGGSSGNTIYF
TRBJ1-1	NA	TRBV12-5	NA	TGTGCTAGTGCCCCCCGGGGGGGCACTGAAGCTTTCTTT	CASAPRGGTEAFF
TRBJ1-3	NA	TRBV5-6	NA	TGTGCCAGCAGCTTAACCCCTGACAGTTCCTCTGGAAACACCATATATTTT	CASSLTPDSSSGNTIYF
TRBJ2-2	NA	TRBV2	NA	TGTGCCAGCATCGCAACAGGGCCCAACACCGGGGAGCTGTTTTTT	CASIATGPNTGELFF
TRBJ2-7	NA	TRBV4-1	TRBD1	TGCGCCAGCAGCCAAGGGACAGGGACCTACGAGCAGTACTTC	CASSQGTGTYEQYF
TRBJ2-4	once	TRBV18	TRBD2	TGTGCCAGCTCACCAATGACTAGCGGGGGGAGTAAATTAGCCAAAAACATTCAGTACTTC	CASSPMTSGGSKLAKNIQYF
TRBJ1-1	NA	TRBV18	TRBD1	TGTGCCAGCTCGCTGGGACAGACCCTTACTGAAGCTTTCTTT	CASSLGQTLTEAFF
TRBJ2-7	NA	TRBV2	NA	TGTGCCAGCAGTGTCGGCCAGGACTACGAGCAGTACTTC	CASSVGQDYEQYF
TRBJ1-2	NA	TRBV3-1/TRBV3-2	NA	TGTGCCAGCTCCGGAGTTGAACCGTCTGGGAGGGGCTACACCTTC	CASSGVEPSGRGYTF
TRBJ2-3	NA	TRBV5-4	TRBD2	TGTGCCAGCAGCCCTAGCGGGGGGGCGGGAGATACGCAGTATTTT	CASSPSGGAGDTQYF
TRBJ1-1	NA	TRBV15	NA	TGTGCCACCAGCAGAGACGGGAACGAAGACACTGAAGCTTTCTTT	CATSRDGNEDTEAFF
TRBJ1-2	NA	TRBV7-9	NA	TGTGCCAGCAGCCCCTCGACAGGAATCTATGGTGGCTACACCTTC	CASSPSTGIYGGYTF